A selection of T cell receptor beta chains follows, all from one sample in a study of blood T cell repertoires in COVID-19. Generated by immunoSEQ multiplex PCR, the TCRdb table keeps only in-frame clones and is missing some. The sample holds fewer than 650,000 clones, 85% to 90% seen once. Sample: peripheral blood. The receptors derive from a woman aged 45-65 years with COVID-19, enrolled during active disease. The CDR3 runs from the conserved cysteine through the conserved F or W. Each record gives: D gene, clone size, J gene, V gene, CDR3 protein, CDR3 DNA. D genes are given only for firm matches. Clone size, where shown, is once, few, many, or a class for clones that have expanded.

>TRBD1|NA|TRBJ1-2|TRBV5-1
CASSTGAPYGYTF
TGCGCCAGCAGTACAGGGGCCCCCTATGGCTACACCTTC
>TRBD1|NA|TRBJ2-5|TRBV5-1
CASSLAVTGKQETQYF
TGCGCCAGCAGCTTGGCCGTGACAGGGAAACAAGAGACCCAGTACTTC
>TRBD1|NA|TRBJ1-5|TRBV12-5
CASGSARQGGGQPQHF
TGTGCTAGTGGTTCGGCACGACAGGGTGGTGGCCAGCCCCAGCATTTT
>NA|few|TRBJ2-3|TRBV3-1/TRBV3-2
CASSQLRVQYF
TGTGCCAGCAGCCAACTACGAGTGCAGTATTTT
>NA|few|TRBJ1-5|TRBV15
CATSRGDGYSNQPQHF
TGTGCCACCAGCAGAGGAGACGGGTATAGCAATCAGCCCCAGCATTTT
>NA|once|TRBJ1-1|TRBV9
CASSVRGNEAFF
TGTGCCAGCAGCGTACGGGGGAATGAAGCTTTCTTT
>NA|few|TRBJ1-6|TRBV5-1
CASSSLDSRNSPLHF
TGCGCCAGCAGCTCATTGGACAGCCGTAATTCACCCCTCCACTTT
>NA|NA|TRBJ2-2|TRBV3-1/TRBV3-2
CASSQFRGSLSGELFF
TGTGCCAGCAGCCAATTTCGGGGGAGTTTGTCCGGGGAGCTGTTTTTT
>NA|NA|TRBJ2-3|TRBV5-4
CASSLASVRGVDTQYF
TGTGCCAGCAGCTTGGCGAGTGTCAGGGGGGTAGATACGCAGTATTTT
>NA|NA|TRBJ1-2|TRBV28
CASDMPRGNYGYTF
TGTGCCAGCGATATGCCCCGGGGGAACTATGGCTACACCTTC
>NA|NA|TRBJ2-1|TRBV20-1
CSAFPEEQFF
TGCAGTGCATTCCCCGAGGAGCAGTTCTTC
>NA|NA|TRBJ2-7|TRBV2
CASSLRDAVF
TGTGCCAGCAGCTTGCGGGACGCTGTTTTC
>TRBD1|NA|TRBJ1-3|TRBV19
CASSIEAGGLYSGNTIYF
TGTGCCAGTAGTATAGAAGCAGGGGGCCTTTACTCTGGAAACACCATATATTTT
>TRBD1|NA|TRBJ1-2|TRBV6-5
CASGRQGHYGYTF
TGTGCCAGTGGAAGACAGGGGCACTATGGCTACACCTTC
>TRBD1|NA|TRBJ1-3|TRBV2
CASSGRQGGRNTIYF
TGTGCCAGCAGTGGCAGACAGGGGGGGAGAAACACCATATATTTT
>NA|NA|TRBJ2-1|TRBV11-3
CASSPSYGEEQFF
TGTGCCAGCAGTCCTAGCTATGGGGAGGAGCAGTTCTTC
>TRBD1|NA|TRBJ2-3|TRBV11-1
CASSLGTGTSTDTQYF
TGTGCCAGCAGCTTAGGGACAGGGACAAGCACAGATACGCAGTATTTT
>NA|NA|TRBJ2-5|TRBV19
CASSIGGTVWETQYF
TGTGCCAGTAGTATAGGGGGGACTGTCTGGGAGACCCAGTACTTC